Listed here is a single T cell receptor beta chain. Its antigen is currently unknown. Amplification used 60 Vbeta primers and 13 Jbeta primers. Only in-frame clones appear in the TCRdb table, and some are missing; sequencing was by immunoSEQ multiplex PCR. This table has around 120,000 clones, 70% to 85% appearing once. This record belongs to a study of cytomegalovirus exposure and HLA in healthy donors. Study-level findings and limits: In a later analysis, HLA-associated beta chains showed higher expansion and lower generation probabilities than comparable chains.

The CDR3 spans 17 residues. CDR1 is MDHEN, CDR2 SYDVKM, per germline. V dropped 5 bases and J dropped 0 bases, with 19 bases sitting between them. The sequencing sample was made of PBMCs. This receptor was identified in a human donor in good health. The gene calls are TRBV28 and TRBJ1-2; D is possibly TRBD1 (5 bases). CDR3 sequence (DNA): TGTGCCAGCAGTCCGCCGCGGGGCAGGGAAGCTAACTATGGCTACACCTTC. Translated, it gives CASSPPRGREANYGYTF.